This passage covers 8 T cell receptor beta chains from one sample sequenced in a study of OX40 agonist ivuxolimab in advanced cancers. The protocol used for the library was the immunoSEQ multiplex PCR assay. TCRdb obtained this table from immuneACCESS and retained in-frame rearrangements with V and J assigned. These tables miss some clones; where compared with another copy, unresolved V genes account for less than half of the shortfall, and the remainder is unexplained. This sample comprises 30,000 to 40,000 clones, about nine tenths of them detected only once. The top ten clonotypes cover over 40% of the sample. The sample here was CD4+ or CD8+ T cells sorted from blood, taken in a trial of the OX40 agonist ivuxolimab. These TCRs come from an adult with an advanced solid tumor such as melanoma, head and neck, liver or kidney cancer.

The rearrangement joins TRBV7-2 to TRBJ2-7; a weak D match, TRBD1 (5 bases). CDR3 size: 13 residues. With 0 bases removed from V and 2 bases from J, the gap between germline ends came to 5 bases. Germline V CDR1 and CDR2: SGHTA, FQGNSA. The CDR3, as DNA: TGTGCCAGCAGCTTAGCCAGGGCCTACGAGCAGTACTTC. This sequence encodes CASSLARAYEQYF.

This rearrangement joins TRBV27 to TRBJ1-6; D call uncertain. The CDR3 is made up of 15 amino acids. Looked up from germline, CDR1 is MNHEY and CDR2 is SMNVEV (reference sequence). Deletions cut 5 bases from V and 8 bases from J, with 16 bases between. The CDR3 sequence is CASSILTVSDSPLHF. The CDR3, as DNA: TGTGCCAGCAGTATCCTGACGGTATCGGATTCACCCCTCCACTTT.

The chain carries TRBV15 and TRBJ2-5, with D possibly matching TRBD2 (6 bases). Looked up from germline, CDR1 is LNHNV and CDR2 is YYDKDF (reference sequence). This CDR3 is 17 amino acids long. V was shortened by 0 bases and J by 0 bases, with 14 bases between the two germline ends. The chain's CDR3 is CATSRDGGLLYQETQYF. The CDR3 DNA reads as TGTGCCACCAGCAGAGATGGGGGACTCTTGTACCAAGAGACCCAGTACTTC.

This clone came up a few times. The V gene is TRBV4-1, the J gene TRBJ2-5; 8 bases are a match to TRBD1. CDR1 and CDR2 (germline): MGHRA, YSYEKL. With 1 base clipped from V and 5 bases from J, the junction kept 12 bases outside the gene matches. The CDR3 runs to 17 residues. This chain's CDR3 is CASSQGIGQGRGETQYF. Here the CDR3 DNA reads TGCGCCAGCAGCCAAGGGATCGGACAGGGTAGAGGGGAGACCCAGTACTTC.

The chain recombines TRBV2 with TRBJ2-4; D unclear. The V and J ends lost 4 bases and 0 bases respectively, with 7 bases between them. Germline V gene lookup returns CDR1 SNHLY and CDR2 FYNNEI. The CDR3 contains 14 residues. The chain's CDR3 is CASSGASAKNIQYF. Here the CDR3 DNA reads TGTGCCAGCAGTGGGGCTTCAGCCAAAAACATTCAGTACTTC.

In its sample, this clone ranks as medium-sized. The rearrangement uses TRBV19 and TRBJ2-7; TRBD1 aligns across 11 bases. The germline V gene has CDR1 LNHDA and CDR2 SQIVND (reference sequence). Trimming at V came to 5 bases and at J to 2 bases, leaving 2 bases not matched to a gene. The CDR3 length is 14 residues. The CDR3 DNA sequence: TGTGCCAGTAGTCCGGGACAGGGGGCCTACGAGCAGTACTTC. Translating it yields CASSPGQGAYEQYF. Together with reference TRBV19 and TRBJ2-7, the CDR3 gives the full variable domain: DGGITQSPKYLFRKEGQNVTLSCEQNLNHDAMYWYRQDPGQGLRLIYYSQIVNDFQKGDIAEGYSVSREKKESFPLTVTSAQKNPTAFYLCASSPGQGAYEQYFGPGTRLTVT.

The chain is built from TRBV18 and TRBJ1-4, with D unclear. The CDR3 consists of 16 residues. V gave up 0 bases and J gave up 3 bases, with 11 bases separating them. Germline CDR1 and CDR2: KGHSH and LQKENI. The CDR3 sequence is CASSPPRRAPNEKLFF. CDR3 in DNA: TGTGCCAGCTCACCACCCAGGAGGGCCCCTAATGAAAAACTGTTTTTT.

The chain carries TRBV11-2 and TRBJ2-7; D is possibly TRBD1 or TRBD2 (5 bases each). The CDR3 covers 17 residues. Between the trimmed V and J ends, which lost 3 bases and 1 base, there was a span of 19 bases. Germline V gene lookup returns CDR1 SGHAT and CDR2 FQNNGV. The CDR3 nucleotides are TGTGCCAGCAGCTTGGTACTAGGGGAGTCCTTATCCTACGAGCAGTACTTC. Its translation: CASSLVLGESLSYEQYF.